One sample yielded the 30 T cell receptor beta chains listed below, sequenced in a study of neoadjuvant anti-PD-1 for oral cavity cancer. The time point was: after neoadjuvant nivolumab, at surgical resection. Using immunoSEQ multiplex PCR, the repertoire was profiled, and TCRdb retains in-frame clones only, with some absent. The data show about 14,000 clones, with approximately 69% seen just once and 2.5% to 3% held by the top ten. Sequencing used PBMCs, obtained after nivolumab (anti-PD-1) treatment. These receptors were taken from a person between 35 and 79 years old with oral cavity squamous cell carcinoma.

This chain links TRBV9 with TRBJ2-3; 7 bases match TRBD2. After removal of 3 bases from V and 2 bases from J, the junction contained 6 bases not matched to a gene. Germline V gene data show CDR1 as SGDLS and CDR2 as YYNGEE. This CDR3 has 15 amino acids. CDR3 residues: CASSATGTNTDTQYF. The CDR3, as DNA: TGTGCCAGCAGCGCGACCGGGACTAACACAGATACGCAGTATTTT. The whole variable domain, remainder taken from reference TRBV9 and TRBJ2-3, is DSGVTQTPKHLITATGQRVTLRCSPRSGDLSVYWYQQSLDQGLQFLIQYYNGEERAKGNILERFSAQQFPDLHSELNLSSLELGDSALYFCASSATGTNTDTQYFGPGTRLTVL.

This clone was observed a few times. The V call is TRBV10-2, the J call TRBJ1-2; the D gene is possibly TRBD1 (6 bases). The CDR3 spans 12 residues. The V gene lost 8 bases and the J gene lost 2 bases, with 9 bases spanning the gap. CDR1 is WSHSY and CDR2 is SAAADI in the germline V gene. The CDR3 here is CASATGNYGYTF. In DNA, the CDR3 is TGCGCCAGCGCTACAGGGAACTATGGCTACACCTTC.

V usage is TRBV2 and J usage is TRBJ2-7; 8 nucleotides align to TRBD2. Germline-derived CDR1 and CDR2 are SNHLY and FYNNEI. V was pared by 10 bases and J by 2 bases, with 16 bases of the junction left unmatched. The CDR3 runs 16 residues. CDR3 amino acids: CATSKGGSGTTYEQYF. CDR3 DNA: TGTGCCACCTCAAAGGGGGGTAGCGGGACGACCTACGAGCAGTACTTC.

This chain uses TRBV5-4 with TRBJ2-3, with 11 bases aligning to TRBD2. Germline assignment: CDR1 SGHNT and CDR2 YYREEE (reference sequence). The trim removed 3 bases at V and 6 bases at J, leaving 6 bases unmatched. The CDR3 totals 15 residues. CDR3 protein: CASSSTSGGQDTQYF. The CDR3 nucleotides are TGTGCCAGCAGCTCCACTAGCGGGGGACAGGATACGCAGTATTTT. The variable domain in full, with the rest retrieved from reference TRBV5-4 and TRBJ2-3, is ETGVTQSPTHLIKTRGQQVTLRCSSQSGHNTVSWYQQALGQGPQFIFQYYREEENGRGNFPPRFSGLQFPNYSSELNVNALELDDSALYLCASSSTSGGQDTQYFGPGTRLTVL.

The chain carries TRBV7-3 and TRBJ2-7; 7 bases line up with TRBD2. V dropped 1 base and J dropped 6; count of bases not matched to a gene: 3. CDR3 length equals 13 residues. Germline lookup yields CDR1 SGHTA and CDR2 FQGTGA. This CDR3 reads CASSLSPGGEQYF. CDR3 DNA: TGTGCCAGCAGCTTAAGCCCGGGGGGCGAGCAGTACTTC.

The DNA of the CDR3 is TGTGCCAGTAGTATAGACTCCGGGACAGGGGGATCCTCCTACGAGCAGTACTTC. This encodes CASSIDSGTGGSSYEQYF. The chain uses TRBV19 and TRBJ2-7, with 11 positions matching TRBD1. Germline loops: CDR1 LNHDA, CDR2 SQIVND (reference sequence). This CDR3 has 18 amino acids. Losses at the gene ends were 0 bases for V and 0 bases for J; bases not matched to a gene: 7. The full variable domain, in which reference TRBV19 and TRBJ2-7 provide the parts outside the CDR3, is DGGITQSPKYLFRKEGQNVTLSCEQNLNHDAMYWYRQDPGQGLRLIYYSQIVNDFQKGDIAEGYSVSREKKESFPLTVTSAQKNPTAFYLCASSIDSGTGGSSYEQYFGPGTRLTVT.

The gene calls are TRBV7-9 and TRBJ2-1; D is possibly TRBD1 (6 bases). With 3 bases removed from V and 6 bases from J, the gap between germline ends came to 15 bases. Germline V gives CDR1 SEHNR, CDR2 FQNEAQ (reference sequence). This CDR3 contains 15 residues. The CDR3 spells CASSFDRSSGNEQFF. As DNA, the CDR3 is TGTGCCAGCAGCTTCGACAGGTCTTCGGGCAATGAGCAGTTCTTC.

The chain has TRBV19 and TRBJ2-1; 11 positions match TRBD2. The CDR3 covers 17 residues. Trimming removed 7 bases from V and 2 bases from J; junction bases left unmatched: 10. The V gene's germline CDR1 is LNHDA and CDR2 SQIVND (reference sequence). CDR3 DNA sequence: TGTGCCAGTACCCGAAAGGGGACTAGCGGAGCCTACAATGAGCAGTTCTTC. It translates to CASTRKGTSGAYNEQFF.

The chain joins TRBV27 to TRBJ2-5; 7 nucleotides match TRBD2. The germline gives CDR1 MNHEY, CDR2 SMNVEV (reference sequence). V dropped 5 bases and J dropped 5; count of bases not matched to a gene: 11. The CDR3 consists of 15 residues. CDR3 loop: CASSLSPGGDETQYF. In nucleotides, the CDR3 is TGTGCCAGCAGTCTCTCCCCGGGGGGAGACGAGACCCAGTACTTC.

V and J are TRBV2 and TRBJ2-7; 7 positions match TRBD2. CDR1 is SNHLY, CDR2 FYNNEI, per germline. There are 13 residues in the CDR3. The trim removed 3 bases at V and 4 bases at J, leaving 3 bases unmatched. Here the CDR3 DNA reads TGTGCCAGCAGTGAGGGACTACCTTACGAGCAGTACTTC. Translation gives CASSEGLPYEQYF.

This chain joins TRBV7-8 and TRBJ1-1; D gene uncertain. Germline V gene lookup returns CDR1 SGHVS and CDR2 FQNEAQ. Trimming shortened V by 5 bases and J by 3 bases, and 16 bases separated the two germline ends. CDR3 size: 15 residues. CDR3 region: CASSRVSGLYTEAFF. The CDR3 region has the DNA TGTGCCAGCAGCCGCGTGTCGGGGTTGTACACTGAAGCTTTCTTT. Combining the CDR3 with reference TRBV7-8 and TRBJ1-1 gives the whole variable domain GAGVSQSPRYKVAKRGQDVALRCDPISGHVSLFWYQQALGQGPEFLTYFQNEAQLDKSGLPSDRFFAERPEGSVSTLKIQRTQQEDSAVYLCASSRVSGLYTEAFFGQGTRLTVV.

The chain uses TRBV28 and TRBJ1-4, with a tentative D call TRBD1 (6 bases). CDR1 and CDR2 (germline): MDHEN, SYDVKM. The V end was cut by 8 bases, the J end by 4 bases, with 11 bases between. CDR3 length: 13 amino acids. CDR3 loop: CASSGQINEKLFF. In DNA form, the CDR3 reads TGTGCCAGCTCCGGACAGATTAATGAAAAACTGTTTTTT.

CDR3 in amino acids: CASSYSVAGDPYEQYF. CDR3 DNA: TGTGCCAGCAGTTATTCTGTAGCGGGAGACCCCTACGAGCAGTACTTC. V usage is TRBV6-5 and J usage is TRBJ2-7, with 9 bases identical to TRBD2. The CDR3 length is 16 residues. The V and J ends lost 3 bases and 2 bases, in that order; junction bases with no gene match: 8. The germline gives CDR1 MNHEY, CDR2 SVGAGI.

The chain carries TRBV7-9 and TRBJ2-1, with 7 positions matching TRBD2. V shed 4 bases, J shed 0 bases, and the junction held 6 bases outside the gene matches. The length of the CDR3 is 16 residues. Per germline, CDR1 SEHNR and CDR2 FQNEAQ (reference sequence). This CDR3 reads CASSSPTSSSYNEQFF. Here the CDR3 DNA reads TGTGCCAGCAGCTCCCCGACTAGCAGCTCCTACAATGAGCAGTTCTTC. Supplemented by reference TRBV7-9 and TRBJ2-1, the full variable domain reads DTGVSQNPRHKITKRGQNVTFRCDPISEHNRLYWYRQTLGQGPEFLTYFQNEAQLEKSRLLSDRFSAERPKGSFSTLEIQRTEQGDSAMYLCASSSPTSSSYNEQFFGPGTRLTVL.

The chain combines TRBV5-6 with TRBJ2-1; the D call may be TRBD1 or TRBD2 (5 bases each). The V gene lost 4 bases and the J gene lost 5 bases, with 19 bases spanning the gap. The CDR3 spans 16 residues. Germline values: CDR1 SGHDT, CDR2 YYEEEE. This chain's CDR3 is CASSQALRGRNNEQFF. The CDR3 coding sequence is TGTGCCAGCAGCCAGGCCCTCCGGGGCCGGAACAATGAGCAGTTCTTC.

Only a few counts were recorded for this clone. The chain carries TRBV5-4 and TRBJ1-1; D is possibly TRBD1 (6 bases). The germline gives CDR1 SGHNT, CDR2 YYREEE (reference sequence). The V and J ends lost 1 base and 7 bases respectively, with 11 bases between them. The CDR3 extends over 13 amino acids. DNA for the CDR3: TGTGCCAGCAGCTTGAGAGGGGGTGGTGAAGCTTTCTTT. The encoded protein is CASSLRGGGEAFF.

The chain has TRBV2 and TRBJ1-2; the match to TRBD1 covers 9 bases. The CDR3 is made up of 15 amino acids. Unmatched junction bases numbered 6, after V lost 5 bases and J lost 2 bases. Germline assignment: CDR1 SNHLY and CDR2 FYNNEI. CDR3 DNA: TGTGCCAGCAGTTTGCCGGGACAGGGAAACTATGGCTACACCTTC. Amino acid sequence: CASSLPGQGNYGYTF. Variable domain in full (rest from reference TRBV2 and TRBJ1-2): EPEVTQTPSHQVTQMGQEVILRCVPISNHLYFYWYRQILGQKVEFLVSFYNNEISEKSEIFDDQFSVERPDGSNFTLKIRSTKLEDSAMYFCASSLPGQGNYGYTFGSGTRLTVV.

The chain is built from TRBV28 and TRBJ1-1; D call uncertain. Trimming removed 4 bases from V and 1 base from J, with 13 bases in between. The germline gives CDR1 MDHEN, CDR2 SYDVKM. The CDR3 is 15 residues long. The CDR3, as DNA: TGTGCCAGCAGTTCGTACCCGACAAGGAACACTGAAGCTTTCTTT. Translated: CASSSYPTRNTEAFF.

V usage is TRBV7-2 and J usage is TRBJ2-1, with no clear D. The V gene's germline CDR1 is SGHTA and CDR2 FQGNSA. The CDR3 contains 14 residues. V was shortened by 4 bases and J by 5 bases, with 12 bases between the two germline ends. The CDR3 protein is CASSSPPQNNEQFF. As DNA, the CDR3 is TGTGCCAGCAGCTCACCCCCCCAAAACAATGAGCAGTTCTTC.

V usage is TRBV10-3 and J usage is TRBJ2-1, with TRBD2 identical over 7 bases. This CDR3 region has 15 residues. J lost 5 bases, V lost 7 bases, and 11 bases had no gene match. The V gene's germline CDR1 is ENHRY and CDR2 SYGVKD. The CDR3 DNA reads TGTGCCATCACTCCGGAGGCGGGAGAGCACAATGAGCAGTTCTTC. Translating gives CAITPEAGEHNEQFF.

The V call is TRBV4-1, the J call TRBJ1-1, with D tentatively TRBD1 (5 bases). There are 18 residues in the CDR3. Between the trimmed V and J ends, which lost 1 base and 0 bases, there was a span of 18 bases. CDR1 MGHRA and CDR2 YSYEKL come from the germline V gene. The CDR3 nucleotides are TGCGCCAGCAGCCAAGGTGGGGGACGAGGCGTCATGAACACTGAAGCTTTCTTT. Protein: CASSQGGGRGVMNTEAFF.

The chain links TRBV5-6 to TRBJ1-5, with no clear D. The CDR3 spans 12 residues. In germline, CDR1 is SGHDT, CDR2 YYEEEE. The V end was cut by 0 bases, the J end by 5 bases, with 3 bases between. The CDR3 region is CASSLADQPQHF. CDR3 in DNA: TGTGCCAGCAGCTTGGCCGATCAGCCCCAGCATTTT.

For the CDR3, the DNA is TGTGCCACCAGCAGAGAAGTCGCCACCGGGGAGCTGTTTTTT. Translation: CATSREVATGELFF. The rearrangement joins TRBV15 to TRBJ2-2; no clear D. Germline lookup yields CDR1 LNHNV and CDR2 YYDKDF (reference sequence). The CDR3 spans 14 residues. Trimming removed 0 bases at V and 4 bases at J, with 6 bases between.

CDR3 coding DNA: TGTGCCAGCACCCTCCGGACGGACCCGAGCACTGAAGCTTTCTTT. This translates into CASTLRTDPSTEAFF. The V and J genes are TRBV6-6 and TRBJ1-1; D is unresolved. Germline CDR1 MNHNY, CDR2 SVGAGI (reference sequence). This CDR3 comprises 15 residues. The V end lost 7 bases, the J end lost 4 bases, and 19 bases lay between the germline ends.

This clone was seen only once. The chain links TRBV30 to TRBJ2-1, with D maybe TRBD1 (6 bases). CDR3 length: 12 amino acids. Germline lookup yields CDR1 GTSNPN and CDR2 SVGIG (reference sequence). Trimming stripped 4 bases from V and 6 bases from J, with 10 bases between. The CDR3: CAWKRGGNEQFF. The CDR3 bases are TGTGCCTGGAAAAGAGGGGGCAATGAGCAGTTCTTC.

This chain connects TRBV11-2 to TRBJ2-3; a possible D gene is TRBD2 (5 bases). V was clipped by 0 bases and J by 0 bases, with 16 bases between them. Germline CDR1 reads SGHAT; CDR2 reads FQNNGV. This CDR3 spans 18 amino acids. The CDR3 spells CASSLERRVWISTDTQYF. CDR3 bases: TGTGCCAGCAGCTTAGAGAGGCGGGTCTGGATCAGCACAGATACGCAGTATTTT.

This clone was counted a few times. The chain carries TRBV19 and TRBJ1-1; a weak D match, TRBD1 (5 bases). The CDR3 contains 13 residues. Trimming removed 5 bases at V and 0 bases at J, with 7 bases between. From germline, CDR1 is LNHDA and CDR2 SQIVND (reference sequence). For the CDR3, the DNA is TGTGCCAGTAGTGAACAGGTGAACACTGAAGCTTTCTTT. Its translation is CASSEQVNTEAFF.

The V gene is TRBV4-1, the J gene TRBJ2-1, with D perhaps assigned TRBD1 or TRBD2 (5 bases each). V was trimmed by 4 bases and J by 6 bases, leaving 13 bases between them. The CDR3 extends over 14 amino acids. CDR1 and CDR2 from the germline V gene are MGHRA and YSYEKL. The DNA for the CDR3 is TGCGCCAGCAGCCCTCTAGGGACCTTCAATGAGCAGTTCTTC. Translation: CASSPLGTFNEQFF.

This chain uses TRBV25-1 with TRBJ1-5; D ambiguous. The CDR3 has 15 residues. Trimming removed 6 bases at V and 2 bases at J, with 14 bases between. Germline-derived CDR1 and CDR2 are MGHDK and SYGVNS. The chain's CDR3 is CASRVSDSRNQPQHF. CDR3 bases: TGTGCCAGCAGGGTCTCGGACTCCCGCAATCAGCCCCAGCATTTT.

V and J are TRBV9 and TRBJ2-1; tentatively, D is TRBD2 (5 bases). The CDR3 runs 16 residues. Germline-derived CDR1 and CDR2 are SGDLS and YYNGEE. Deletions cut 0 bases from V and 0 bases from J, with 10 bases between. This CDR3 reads CASSVVSGSSYNEQFF. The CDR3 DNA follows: TGTGCCAGCAGCGTAGTTTCTGGGAGCTCCTACAATGAGCAGTTCTTC.